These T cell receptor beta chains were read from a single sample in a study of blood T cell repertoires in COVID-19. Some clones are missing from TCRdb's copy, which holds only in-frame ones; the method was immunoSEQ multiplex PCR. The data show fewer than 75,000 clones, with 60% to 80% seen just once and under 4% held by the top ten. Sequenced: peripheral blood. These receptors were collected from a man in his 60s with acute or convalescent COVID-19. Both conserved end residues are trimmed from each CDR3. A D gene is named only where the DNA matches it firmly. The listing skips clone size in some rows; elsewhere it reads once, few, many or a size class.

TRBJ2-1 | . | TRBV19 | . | ASSIGWGRAYNEQF
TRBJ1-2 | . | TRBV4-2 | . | ASSQDIGSGYT
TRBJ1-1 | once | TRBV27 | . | ASSLSEAGGTEAF
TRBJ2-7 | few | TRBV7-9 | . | ASSLEPRGRYEQY
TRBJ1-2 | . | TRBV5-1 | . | ASSLDYYGYT
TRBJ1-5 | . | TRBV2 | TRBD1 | ASSGDRLQPQH
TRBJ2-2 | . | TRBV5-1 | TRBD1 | ASSLQGPPDTGELF
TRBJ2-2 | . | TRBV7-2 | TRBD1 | ASSVTGGGGELF
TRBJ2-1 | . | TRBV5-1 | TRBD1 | ASSSNFGQAYNEQF
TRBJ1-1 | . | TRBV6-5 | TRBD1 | ASSMDRFTEAF
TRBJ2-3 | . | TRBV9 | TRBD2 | ASSVKSSGGWDTQY
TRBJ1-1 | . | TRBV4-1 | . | ASSPRDATPNTEAF
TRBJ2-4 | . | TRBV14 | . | ASSRLQRTKENDIQY
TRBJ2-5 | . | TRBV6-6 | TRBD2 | ASSKPLAGQETQY
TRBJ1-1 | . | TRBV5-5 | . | ASSVGLGGNTEAF
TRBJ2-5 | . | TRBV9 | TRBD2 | ASSVGLAGGYGQETQY